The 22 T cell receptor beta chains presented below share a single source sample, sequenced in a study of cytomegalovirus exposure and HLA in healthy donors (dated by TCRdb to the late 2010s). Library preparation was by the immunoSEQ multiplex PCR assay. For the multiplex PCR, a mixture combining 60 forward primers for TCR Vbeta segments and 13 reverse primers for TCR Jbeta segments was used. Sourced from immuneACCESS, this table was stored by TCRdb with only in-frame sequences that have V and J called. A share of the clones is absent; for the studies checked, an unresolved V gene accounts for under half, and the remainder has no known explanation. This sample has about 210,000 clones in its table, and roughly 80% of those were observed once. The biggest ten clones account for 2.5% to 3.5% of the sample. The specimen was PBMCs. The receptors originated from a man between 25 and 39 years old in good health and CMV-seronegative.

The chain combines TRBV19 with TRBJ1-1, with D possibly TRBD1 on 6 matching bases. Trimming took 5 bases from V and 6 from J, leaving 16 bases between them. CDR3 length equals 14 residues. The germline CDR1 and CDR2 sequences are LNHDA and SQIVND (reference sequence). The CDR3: CASSLPGAGAEAFF. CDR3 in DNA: TGTGCCAGTAGTCTGCCAGGGGCTGGGGCTGAAGCTTTCTTT.

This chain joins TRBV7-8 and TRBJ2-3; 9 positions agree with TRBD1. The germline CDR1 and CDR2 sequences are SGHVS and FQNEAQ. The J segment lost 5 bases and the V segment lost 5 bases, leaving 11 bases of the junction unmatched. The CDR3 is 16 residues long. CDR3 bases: TGTGCCAGCAGCACCGGGGACAGGGCGCCCGTAGATACGCAGTATTTT. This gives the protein CASSTGDRAPVDTQYF.

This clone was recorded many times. CDR3 sequence reads: CASSQGLLVEQYF. CDR3 sequence (DNA): TGCGCCAGCAGCCAAGGGTTATTAGTTGAGCAGTATTTT. This chain uses TRBV4-1 with TRBJ2-3, with no clear D. Trimming removed 1 base at V and 11 bases at J, with 13 bases between. The CDR3 consists of 13 residues. Germline V gene lookup returns CDR1 MGHRA and CDR2 YSYEKL.

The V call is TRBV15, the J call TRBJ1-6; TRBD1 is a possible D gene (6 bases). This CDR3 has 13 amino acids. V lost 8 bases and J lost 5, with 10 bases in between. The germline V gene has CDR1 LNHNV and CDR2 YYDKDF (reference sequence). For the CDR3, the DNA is TGTGCCACCGGACAGCGAAATAATTCACCCCTCCACTTT. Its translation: CATGQRNNSPLHF.

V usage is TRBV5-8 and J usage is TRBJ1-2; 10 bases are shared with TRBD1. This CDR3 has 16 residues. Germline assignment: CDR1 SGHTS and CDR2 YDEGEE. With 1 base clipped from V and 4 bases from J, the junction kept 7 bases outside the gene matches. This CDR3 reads CASSLSGQGGSYGYTF. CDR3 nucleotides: TGTGCCAGCAGCTTGTCCGGACAGGGGGGTTCCTATGGCTACACCTTC.

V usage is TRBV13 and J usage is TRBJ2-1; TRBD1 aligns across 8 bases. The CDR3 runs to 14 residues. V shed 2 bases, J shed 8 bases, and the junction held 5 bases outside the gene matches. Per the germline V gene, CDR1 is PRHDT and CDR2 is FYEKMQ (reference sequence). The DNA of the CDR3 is TGTGCCAGCAGCTTAAGGACAGGGACGTATGAGCAGTTCTTC. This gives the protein CASSLRTGTYEQFF. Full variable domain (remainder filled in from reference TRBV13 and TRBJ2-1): AAGVIQSPRHLIKEKRETATLKCYPIPRHDTVYWYQQGPGQDPQFLISFYEKMQSDKGSIPDRFSAQQFSDYHSELNMSSLELGDSALYFCASSLRTGTYEQFFGPGTRLTVL.

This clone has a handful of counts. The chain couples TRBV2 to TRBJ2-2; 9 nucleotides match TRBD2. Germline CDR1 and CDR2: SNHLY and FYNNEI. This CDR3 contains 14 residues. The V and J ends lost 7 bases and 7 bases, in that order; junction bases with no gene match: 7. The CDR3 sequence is CASKEAGGIGELFF. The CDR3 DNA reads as TGTGCCAGCAAGGAAGCGGGGGGTATCGGGGAGCTGTTTTTT.

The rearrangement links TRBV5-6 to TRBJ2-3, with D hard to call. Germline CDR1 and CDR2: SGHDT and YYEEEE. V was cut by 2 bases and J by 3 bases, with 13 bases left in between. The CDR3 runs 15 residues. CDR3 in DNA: TGTGCCAGCAGCTTTAGAGGTCGCTCGACAGATACGCAGTATTTT. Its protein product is CASSFRGRSTDTQYF.

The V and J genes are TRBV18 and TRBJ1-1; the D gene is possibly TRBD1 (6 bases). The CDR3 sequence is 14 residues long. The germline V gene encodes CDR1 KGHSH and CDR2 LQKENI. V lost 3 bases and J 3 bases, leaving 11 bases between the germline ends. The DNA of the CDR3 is TGTGCCAGCTCACCCCAGAACAGGGACACTGAAGCTTTCTTT. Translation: CASSPQNRDTEAFF.

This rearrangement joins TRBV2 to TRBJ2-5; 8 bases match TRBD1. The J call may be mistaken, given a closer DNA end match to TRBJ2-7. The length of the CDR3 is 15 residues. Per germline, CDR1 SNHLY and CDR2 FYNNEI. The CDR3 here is CASSGVGTGPHEQYF. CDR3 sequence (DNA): TGTGCCAGCAGTGGAGTTGGGACAGGTCCCCACGAGCAGTACTTC.

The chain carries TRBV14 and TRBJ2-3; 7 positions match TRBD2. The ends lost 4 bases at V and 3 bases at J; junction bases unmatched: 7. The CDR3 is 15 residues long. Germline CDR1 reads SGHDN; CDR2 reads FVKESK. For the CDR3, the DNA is TGTGCCAGCAGCCCCCACGCTAGCGGTACAGATACGCAGTATTTT. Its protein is CASSPHASGTDTQYF.

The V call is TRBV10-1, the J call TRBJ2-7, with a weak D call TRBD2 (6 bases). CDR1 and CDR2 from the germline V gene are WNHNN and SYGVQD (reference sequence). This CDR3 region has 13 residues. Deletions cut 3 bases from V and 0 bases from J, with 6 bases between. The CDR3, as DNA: TGCGCCAGCAGTGACGGGGGCTCCTACGAGCAGTACTTC. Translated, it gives CASSDGGSYEQYF.

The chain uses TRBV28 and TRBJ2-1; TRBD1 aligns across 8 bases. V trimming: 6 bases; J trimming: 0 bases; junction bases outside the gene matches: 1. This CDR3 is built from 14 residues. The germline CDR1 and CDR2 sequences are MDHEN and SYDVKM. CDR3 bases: TGTGCCAGCAGCGGACAGGGCTCCTACAATGAGCAGTTCTTC. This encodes CASSGQGSYNEQFF. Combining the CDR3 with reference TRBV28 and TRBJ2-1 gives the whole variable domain DVKVTQSSRYLVKRTGEKVFLECVQDMDHENMFWYRQDPGLGLRLIYFSYDVKMKEKGDIPEGYSVSREKKERFSLILESASTNQTSMYLCASSGQGSYNEQFFGPGTRLTVL.

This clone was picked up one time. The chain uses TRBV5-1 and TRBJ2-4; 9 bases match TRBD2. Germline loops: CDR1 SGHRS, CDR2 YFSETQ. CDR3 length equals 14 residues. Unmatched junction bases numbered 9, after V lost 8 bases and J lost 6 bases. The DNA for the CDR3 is TGCGCCAGTTCGCCGGCGGGGGGGCCAAACATTCAGTACTTC. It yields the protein CASSPAGGPNIQYF.

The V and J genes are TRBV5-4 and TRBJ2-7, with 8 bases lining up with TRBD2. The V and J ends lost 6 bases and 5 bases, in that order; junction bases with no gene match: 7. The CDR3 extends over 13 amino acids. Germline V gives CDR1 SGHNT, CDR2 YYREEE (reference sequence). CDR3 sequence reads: CASNNGRGNEQYF. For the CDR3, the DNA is TGTGCCAGCAACAACGGGAGGGGGAACGAGCAGTACTTC.

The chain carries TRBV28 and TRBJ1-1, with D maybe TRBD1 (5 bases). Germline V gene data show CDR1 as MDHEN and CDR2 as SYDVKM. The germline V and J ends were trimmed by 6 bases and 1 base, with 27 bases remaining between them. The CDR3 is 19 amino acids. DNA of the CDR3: TGTGCCAGCAGCTCCAACGCGTGGGGCCTACCCTTGGGGAACACTGAAGCTTTCTTT. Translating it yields CASSSNAWGLPLGNTEAFF.

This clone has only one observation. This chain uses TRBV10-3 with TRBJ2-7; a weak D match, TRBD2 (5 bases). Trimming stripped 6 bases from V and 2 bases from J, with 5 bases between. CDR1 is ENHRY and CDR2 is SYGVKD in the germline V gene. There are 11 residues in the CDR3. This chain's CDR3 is CAIRRAYEQYF. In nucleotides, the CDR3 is TGTGCCATCAGGAGGGCCTACGAGCAGTACTTC.

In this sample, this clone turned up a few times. This CDR3 is CASTQARQPQHF. The CDR3 nucleotides read TGTGCCAGCACTCAAGCCCGGCAGCCCCAGCATTTT. V is TRBV19 and J is TRBJ1-5; D is undetermined. This CDR3 has 12 residues. Per germline, CDR1 LNHDA and CDR2 SQIVND (reference sequence). Trimming pared 9 bases from V and 7 bases from J, leaving 13 bases between.

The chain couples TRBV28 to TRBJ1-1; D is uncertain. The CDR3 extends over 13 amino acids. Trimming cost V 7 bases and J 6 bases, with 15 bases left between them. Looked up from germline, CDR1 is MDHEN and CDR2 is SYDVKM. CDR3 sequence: CASKERNGPEAFF. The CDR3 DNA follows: TGTGCCAGCAAGGAAAGAAATGGGCCTGAAGCTTTCTTT.

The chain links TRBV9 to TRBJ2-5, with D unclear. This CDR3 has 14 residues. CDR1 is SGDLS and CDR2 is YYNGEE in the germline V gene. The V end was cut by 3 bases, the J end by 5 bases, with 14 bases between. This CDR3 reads CASSAYVFGETQYF. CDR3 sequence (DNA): TGTGCCAGCAGCGCATACGTCTTCGGGGAGACCCAGTACTTC.

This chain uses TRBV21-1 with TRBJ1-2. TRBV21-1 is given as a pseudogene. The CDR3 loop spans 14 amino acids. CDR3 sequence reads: CASSKQWPEGGYTF. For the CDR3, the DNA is TGTGCCAGCAGCAAACAATGGCCAGAGGGTGGCTACACCTTC.

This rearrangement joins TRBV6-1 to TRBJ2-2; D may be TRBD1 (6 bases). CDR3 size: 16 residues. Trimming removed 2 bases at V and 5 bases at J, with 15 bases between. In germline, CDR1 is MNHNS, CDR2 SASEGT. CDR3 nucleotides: TGTGCCAGCAGTGAAAGGTTGGCCAGGGGAACCGGGGAGCTGTTTTTT. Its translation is CASSERLARGTGELFF.